This T cell receptor beta chain comes out of a study of preoperative IRX-2 immunotherapy in early breast cancer. TCRdb's table, derived via immunoSEQ multiplex PCR, lists solely in-frame clones and lacks some. The sample consists of 95,000 to 100,000 clones, about nine tenths of them appearing once. Treatment reported: preoperative locoregional IRX-2 cytokine immunotherapy. This phase Ib study tested locoregional IRX-2 cytokine immunotherapy given before surgery. The trim removed 6 bases at V and 3 bases at J, leaving 13 bases unmatched. CDR1 and CDR2 (germline): KGHSH, LQKENI. CDR3 length: 17 amino acids.

The sequencing used tumor tissue, collected after IRX-2 immunotherapy. The rearrangement uses TRBV18 and TRBJ2-5; 10 bases are a match to TRBD2. The TCR was taken from a human donor with breast cancer. This CDR3 is CASSPWSGRARKETQYF. CDR3 sequence (DNA): TGTGCCAGCTCTCCCTGGAGCGGGAGGGCTCGTAAAGAGACCCAGTACTTC. Complete variable domain (other parts from reference TRBV18 and TRBJ2-5): NAGVMQNPRHLVRRRGQEARLRCSPMKGHSHVYWYRQLPEEGLKFMVYLQKENIIDESGMPKERFSAEFPKEGPSILRIQQVVRGDSAAYFCASSPWSGRARKETQYFGPGTRLLVL.